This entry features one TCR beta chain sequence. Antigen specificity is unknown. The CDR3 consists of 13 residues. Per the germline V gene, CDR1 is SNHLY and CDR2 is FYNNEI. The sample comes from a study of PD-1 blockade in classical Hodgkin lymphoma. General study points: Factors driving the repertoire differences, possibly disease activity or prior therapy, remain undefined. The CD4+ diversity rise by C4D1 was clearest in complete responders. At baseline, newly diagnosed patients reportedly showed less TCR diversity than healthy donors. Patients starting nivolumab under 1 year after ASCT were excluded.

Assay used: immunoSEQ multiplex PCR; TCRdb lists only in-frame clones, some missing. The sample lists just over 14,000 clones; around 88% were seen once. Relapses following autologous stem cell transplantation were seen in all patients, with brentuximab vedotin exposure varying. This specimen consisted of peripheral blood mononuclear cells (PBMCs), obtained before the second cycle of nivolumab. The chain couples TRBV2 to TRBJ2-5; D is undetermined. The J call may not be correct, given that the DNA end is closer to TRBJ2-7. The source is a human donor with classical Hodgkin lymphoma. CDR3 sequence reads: CASSVSKVGEQYF. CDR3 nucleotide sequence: TGTGCCAGCAGTGTAAGTAAAGTGGGCGAGCAGTACTTC.